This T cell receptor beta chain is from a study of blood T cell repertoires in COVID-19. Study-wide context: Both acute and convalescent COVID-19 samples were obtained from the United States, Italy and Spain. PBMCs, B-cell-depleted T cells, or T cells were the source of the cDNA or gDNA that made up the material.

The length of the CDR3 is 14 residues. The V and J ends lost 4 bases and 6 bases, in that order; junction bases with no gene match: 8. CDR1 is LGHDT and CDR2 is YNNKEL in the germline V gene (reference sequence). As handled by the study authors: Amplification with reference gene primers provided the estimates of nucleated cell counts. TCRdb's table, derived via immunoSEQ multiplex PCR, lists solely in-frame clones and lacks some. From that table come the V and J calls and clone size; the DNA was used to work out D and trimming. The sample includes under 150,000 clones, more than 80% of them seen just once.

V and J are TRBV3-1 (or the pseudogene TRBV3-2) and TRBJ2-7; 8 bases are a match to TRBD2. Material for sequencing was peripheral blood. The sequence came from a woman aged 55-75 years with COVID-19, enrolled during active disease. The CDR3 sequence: CASSRSGTRVEQYF. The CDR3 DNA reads TGTGCCAGCAGCCGGTCCGGGACTAGAGTCGAGCAGTACTTC.